Sequencing of this TCR beta chain was carried out in a study of OX40 agonist ivuxolimab in advanced cancers. Study information: Patients treated during dose escalation were battling hepatocellular carcinoma, melanoma, renal cell or head and neck cancer. Cohort: approximately 79% men, mean age around 55, aged roughly 23 to 79.

Trimming cost V 3 bases and J 11 bases, with 20 bases left between them. The CDR3 length is 15 residues. CDR1 is LNHDA and CDR2 is SQIVND in the germline V gene (reference sequence). Produced via immunoSEQ multiplex PCR; TCRdb's table is partial and in-frame only. The repertoire has over 55,000 clones, approximately 90% of them found once; the top ten carry roughly 2.4%. Study results and limitations: In general, CD8+ T cells held more expanded clones than CD4+ did, on average.

Notes on this clone: Its antigen remains unknown.

This sequence originates from an adult with an advanced solid tumor such as melanoma, head and neck, liver or kidney cancer. The sample consisted of CD4+ or CD8+ T cells sorted from blood, taken in a trial of the OX40 agonist ivuxolimab. This chain links TRBV19 with TRBJ1-5; D is possibly TRBD1 (5 bases). The CDR3 sequence is CASSITSGQAKAQHF. The CDR3 DNA reads as TGTGCCAGTAGTATTACCTCGGGGCAGGCCAAGGCCCAGCATTTT.